This TCR beta chain is from a study of blood T cell repertoires in COVID-19. Across the whole study: The study drew acute and convalescent COVID-19 samples from the United States, Italy and Spain. In each case, the material was cDNA or gDNA derived from T cells, B-cell-depleted T cells, or PBMCs.

Authors' data handling: How many nucleated cells were present was estimated from reference gene primer amplification. Sequencing used immunoSEQ multiplex PCR; TCRdb keeps in-frame clones, though not all of them. V, J and clone size derive from that table, while D and trimming were established from the DNA sequence. The sample lists more than 40,000 clones; 90% were seen once. The germline gives CDR1 SNHLY, CDR2 FYNNEI. There are 14 residues in the CDR3. Trimming at V came to 5 bases and at J to 5 bases, leaving 4 bases not matched to a gene. Sequenced input: peripheral blood. The V call is TRBV2, the J call TRBJ2-5, with 11 bases aligning to TRBD2. This TCR was sampled from a man between 65 and 80 years old with acute or convalescent COVID-19. CDR3 residues: CASSPRTSGETQYF. DNA of the CDR3: TGTGCCAGCAGTCCACGGACTAGCGGGGAGACCCAGTACTTC.